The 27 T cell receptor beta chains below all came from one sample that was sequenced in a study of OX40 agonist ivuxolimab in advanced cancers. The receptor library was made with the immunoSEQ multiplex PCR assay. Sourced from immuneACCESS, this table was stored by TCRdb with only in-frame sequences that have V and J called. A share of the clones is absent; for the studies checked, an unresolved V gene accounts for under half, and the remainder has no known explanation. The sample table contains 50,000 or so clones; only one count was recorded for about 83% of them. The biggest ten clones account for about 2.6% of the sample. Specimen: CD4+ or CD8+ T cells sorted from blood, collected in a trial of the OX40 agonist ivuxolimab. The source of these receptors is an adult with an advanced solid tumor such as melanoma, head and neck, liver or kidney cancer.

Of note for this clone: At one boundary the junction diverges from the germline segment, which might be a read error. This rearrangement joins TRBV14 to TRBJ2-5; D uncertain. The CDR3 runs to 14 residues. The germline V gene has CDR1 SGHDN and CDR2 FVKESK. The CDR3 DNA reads TGTACCAGCAGCCAAGATCCCCTACGAGAGACCCAGTACTTC. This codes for CTSSQDPLRETQYF.

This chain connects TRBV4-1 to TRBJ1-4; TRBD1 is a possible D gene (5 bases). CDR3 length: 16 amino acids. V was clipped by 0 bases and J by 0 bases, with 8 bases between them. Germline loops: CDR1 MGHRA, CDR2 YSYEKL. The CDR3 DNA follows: TGCGCCAGCAGCCAAGAGGGGGTTACAACTAATGAAAAACTGTTTTTT. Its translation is CASSQEGVTTNEKLFF.

The CDR3 DNA reads TGCGCCAGCACCCAGCGGGGGACGGCGAACACCGGGGAGCTGTTTTTT. Encoded protein: CASTQRGTANTGELFF. The J gene is TRBJ2-2, the V gene TRBV5-1; TRBD2 matches 8 bases. Looked up from germline, CDR1 is SGHRS and CDR2 is YFSETQ. CDR3 length equals 16 residues. V gave up 6 bases and J gave up 0 bases; unmatched junction bases: 7. Filled out from reference TRBV5-1 and TRBJ2-2, the complete variable domain reads KAGVTQTPRYLIKTRGQQVTLSCSPISGHRSVSWYQQTPGQGLQFLFEYFSETQRNKGNFPGRFSGRQFSNSRSEMNVSTLELGDSALYLCASTQRGTANTGELFFGEGSRLTVL.

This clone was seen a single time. In DNA, the CDR3 is TGTGCCAGCAGTGACCGGGACGATGAGCAGTTCTTC. This sequence encodes CASSDRDDEQFF. The chain combines TRBV6-1 with TRBJ2-1; D possibly matches TRBD1 or TRBD2 (5 bases each). CDR3 length equals 12 residues. Trimming took off 3 bases at V and 8 bases at J, with 8 bases between the two ends. Germline CDR1 and CDR2: MNHNS and SASEGT.

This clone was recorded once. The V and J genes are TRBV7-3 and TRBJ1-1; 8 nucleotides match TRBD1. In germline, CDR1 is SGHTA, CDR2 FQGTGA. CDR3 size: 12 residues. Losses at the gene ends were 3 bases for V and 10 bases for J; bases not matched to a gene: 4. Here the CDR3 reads CASSFPGQVAFF. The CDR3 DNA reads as TGTGCCAGCAGCTTTCCGGGACAGGTAGCTTTCTTT.

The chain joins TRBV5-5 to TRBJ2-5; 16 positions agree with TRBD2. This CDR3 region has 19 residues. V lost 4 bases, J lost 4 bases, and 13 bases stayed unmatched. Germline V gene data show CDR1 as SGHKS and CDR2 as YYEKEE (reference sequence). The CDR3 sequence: CASSPPGLAGGDTSETQYF. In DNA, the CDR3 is TGTGCCAGCAGCCCACCGGGACTAGCGGGGGGGGATACTTCAGAGACCCAGTACTTC.

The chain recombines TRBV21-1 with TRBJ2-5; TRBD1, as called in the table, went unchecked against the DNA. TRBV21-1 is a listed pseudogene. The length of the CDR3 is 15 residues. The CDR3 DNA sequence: TGTGCCAGCAGCAAACCTCGGGACACTAAAGAGACCCAGTACTTC. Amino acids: CASSKPRDTKETQYF.

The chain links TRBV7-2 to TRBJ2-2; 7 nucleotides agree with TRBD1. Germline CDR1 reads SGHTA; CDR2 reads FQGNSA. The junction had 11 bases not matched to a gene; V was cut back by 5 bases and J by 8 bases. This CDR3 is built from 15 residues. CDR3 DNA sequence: TGTGCCAGCAGCCCTGGACAGGACCTAAGGGGGGAGCTGTTTTTT. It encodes CASSPGQDLRGELFF.

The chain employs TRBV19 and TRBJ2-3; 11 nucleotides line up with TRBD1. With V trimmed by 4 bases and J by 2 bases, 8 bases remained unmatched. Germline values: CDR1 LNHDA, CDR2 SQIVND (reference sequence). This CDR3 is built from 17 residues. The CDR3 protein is CASSKRGQGALTDTQYF. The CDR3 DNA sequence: TGTGCCAGTAGTAAACGCGGACAGGGGGCACTCACAGATACGCAGTATTTT.

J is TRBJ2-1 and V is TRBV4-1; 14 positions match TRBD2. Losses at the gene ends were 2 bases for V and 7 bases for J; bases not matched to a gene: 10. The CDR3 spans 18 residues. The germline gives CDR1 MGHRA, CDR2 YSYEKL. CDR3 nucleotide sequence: TGCGCCAGCAGCCAAATGCTACCGGGACTAGCGGGGGAGAATGAGCAGTTCTTC. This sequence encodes CASSQMLPGLAGENEQFF.

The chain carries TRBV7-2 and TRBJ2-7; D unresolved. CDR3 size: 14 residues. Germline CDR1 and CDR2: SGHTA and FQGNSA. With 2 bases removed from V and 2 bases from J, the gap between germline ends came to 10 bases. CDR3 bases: TGTGCCAGCAGCTTAATGGGGATGCCCTACGAGCAGTACTTC. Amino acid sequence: CASSLMGMPYEQYF.

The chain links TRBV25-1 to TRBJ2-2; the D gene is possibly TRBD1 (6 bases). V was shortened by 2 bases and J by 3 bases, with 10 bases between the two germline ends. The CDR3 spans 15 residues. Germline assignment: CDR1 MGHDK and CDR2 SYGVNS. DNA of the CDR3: TGTGCCAGCAGTGAAACAGGGCTTCACACCGGGGAGCTGTTTTTT. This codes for CASSETGLHTGELFF.

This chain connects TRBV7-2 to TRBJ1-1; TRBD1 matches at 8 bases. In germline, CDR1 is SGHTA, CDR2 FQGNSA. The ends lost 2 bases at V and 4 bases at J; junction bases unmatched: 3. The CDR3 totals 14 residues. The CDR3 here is CASSLKTGGTEAFF. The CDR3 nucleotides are TGTGCCAGCAGCTTAAAAACAGGGGGCACTGAAGCTTTCTTT.

The CDR3 spells CASSAPVGRTEAFF. In DNA, the CDR3 is TGTGCCAGCAGTGCCCCTGTGGGGAGGACTGAAGCTTTCTTT. This sequence joins TRBV28 and TRBJ1-1; D gene ambiguous. V was cut by 5 bases and J by 5 bases, with 15 bases left in between. CDR3 length: 14 residues. Germline CDR1 and CDR2: MDHEN and SYDVKM. Full variable domain (remainder filled in from reference TRBV28 and TRBJ1-1): DVKVTQSSRYLVKRTGEKVFLECVQDMDHENMFWYRQDPGLGLRLIYFSYDVKMKEKGDIPEGYSVSREKKERFSLILESASTNQTSMYLCASSAPVGRTEAFFGQGTRLTVV.

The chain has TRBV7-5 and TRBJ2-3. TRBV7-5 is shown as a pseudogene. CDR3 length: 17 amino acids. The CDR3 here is CARSLYCGGPSTDTQYF. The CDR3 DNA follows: TGTGCCAGAAGCTTATATTGCGGTGGACCATCCACAGATACGCAGTATTTT.

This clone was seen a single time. Here the CDR3 DNA reads TGTGCCAGCAGTTCCGGACTAGCGGGGGGGCCGTGGGAGACCCAGTACTTC. This translates into CASSSGLAGGPWETQYF. The chain links TRBV28 to TRBJ2-5; 15 nucleotides match TRBD2. The length of the CDR3 is 17 residues. Unmatched junction bases numbered 8, after V lost 4 bases and J lost 5 bases. The germline CDR1 and CDR2 sequences are MDHEN and SYDVKM.

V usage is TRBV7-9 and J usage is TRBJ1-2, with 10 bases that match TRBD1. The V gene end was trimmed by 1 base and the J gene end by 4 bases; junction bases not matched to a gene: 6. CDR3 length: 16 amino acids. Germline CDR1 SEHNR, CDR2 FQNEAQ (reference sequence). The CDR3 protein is CASSLGGQGILYGYTF. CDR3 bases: TGTGCCAGCAGCTTAGGGGGACAGGGGATTCTCTATGGCTACACCTTC.

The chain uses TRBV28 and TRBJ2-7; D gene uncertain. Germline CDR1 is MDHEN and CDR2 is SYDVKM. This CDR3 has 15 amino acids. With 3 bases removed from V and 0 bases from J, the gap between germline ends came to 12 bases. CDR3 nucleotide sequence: TGTGCCAGCAGTTTTTTGGGGTCTGGCTCCTACGAGCAGTACTTC. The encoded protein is CASSFLGSGSYEQYF.

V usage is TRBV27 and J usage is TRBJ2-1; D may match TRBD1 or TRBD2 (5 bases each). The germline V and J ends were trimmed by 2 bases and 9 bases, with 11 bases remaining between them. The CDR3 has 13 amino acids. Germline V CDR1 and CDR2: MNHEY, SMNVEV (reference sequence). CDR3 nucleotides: TGTGCCAGCAGTTTAACAGGAGGTAGTGAGCAGTTCTTC. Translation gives CASSLTGGSEQFF.

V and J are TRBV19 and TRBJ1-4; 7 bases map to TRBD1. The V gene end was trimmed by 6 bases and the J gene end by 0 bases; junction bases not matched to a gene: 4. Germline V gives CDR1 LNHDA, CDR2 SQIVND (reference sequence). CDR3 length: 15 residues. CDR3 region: CASSKTGATNEKLFF. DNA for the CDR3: TGTGCCAGTAGCAAAACAGGGGCAACTAATGAAAAACTGTTTTTT.

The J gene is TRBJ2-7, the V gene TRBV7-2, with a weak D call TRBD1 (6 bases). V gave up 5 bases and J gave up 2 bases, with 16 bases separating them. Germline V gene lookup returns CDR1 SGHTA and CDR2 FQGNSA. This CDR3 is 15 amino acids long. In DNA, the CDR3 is TGTGCCAGCAGCATATCAGGGGCCATGACCTACGAGCAGTACTTC. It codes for CASSISGAMTYEQYF.

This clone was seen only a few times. The CDR3 bases are TGTGCCAGCAGCTTAGGGGGCGACTATTCCTACGAGCAGTACTTC. This translates into CASSLGGDYSYEQYF. V is TRBV11-3 and J is TRBJ2-7; D possibly matches TRBD1 or TRBD2 (5 bases each). The CDR3 consists of 15 residues. Trimming left V 1 base short and J 1 base short, with 11 bases between. Per germline, CDR1 SGHNT and CDR2 YENEEA.

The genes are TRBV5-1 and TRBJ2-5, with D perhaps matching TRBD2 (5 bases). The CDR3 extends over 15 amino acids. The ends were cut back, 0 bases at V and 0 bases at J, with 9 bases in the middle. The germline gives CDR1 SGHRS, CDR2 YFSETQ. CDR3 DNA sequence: TGCGCCAGCAGCTTGGCTCCGGGAAACCAAGAGACCCAGTACTTC. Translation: CASSLAPGNQETQYF.

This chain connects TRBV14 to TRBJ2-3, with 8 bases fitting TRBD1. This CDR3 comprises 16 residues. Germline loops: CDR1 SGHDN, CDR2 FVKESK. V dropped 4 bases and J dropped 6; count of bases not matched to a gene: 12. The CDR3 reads CASSRWGGQGHDTQYF. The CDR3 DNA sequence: TGTGCCAGCAGCCGTTGGGGCGGACAGGGCCATGATACGCAGTATTTT.

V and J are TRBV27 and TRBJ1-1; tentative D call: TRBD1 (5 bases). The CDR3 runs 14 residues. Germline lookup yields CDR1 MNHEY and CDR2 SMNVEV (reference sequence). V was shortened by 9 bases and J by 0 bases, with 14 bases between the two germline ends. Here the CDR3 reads CASHLGEMNTEAFF. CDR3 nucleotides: TGTGCCAGTCACCTGGGGGAAATGAACACTGAAGCTTTCTTT.

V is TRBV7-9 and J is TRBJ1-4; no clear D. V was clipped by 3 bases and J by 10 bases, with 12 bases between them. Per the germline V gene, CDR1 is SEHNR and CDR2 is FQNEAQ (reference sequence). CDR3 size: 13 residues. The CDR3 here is CASSLNDRGKLFF. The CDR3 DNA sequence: TGTGCCAGCAGCTTGAACGACCGCGGAAAACTGTTTTTT.

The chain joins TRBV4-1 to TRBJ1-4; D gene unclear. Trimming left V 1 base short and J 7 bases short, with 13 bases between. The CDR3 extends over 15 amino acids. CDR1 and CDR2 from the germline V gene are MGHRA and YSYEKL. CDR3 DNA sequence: TGCGCCAGCAGCCAAGGGCACAGTGAGGGTGAAAAACTGTTTTTT. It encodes CASSQGHSEGEKLFF.